These 6 T cell receptor beta chains came from one sample sequenced in a study of T cells in Graves' hyperthyroidism and ophthalmopathy. TCR beta CDR3 regions were amplified from RNA. In the first-round RT-PCR of the TCR CDR3, the HTBI primer set was used. In TCRdb, the multiplex PCR reads were re-called with MiXCR into one record per CDR3 protein. This sample yields about 540,000 distinct CDR3 sequences, of which 46% are seen a single time; around 8% belongs to the top ten. The sequenced sample was peripheral blood or thyroid tissue (not recorded which). The receptors originated from a woman aged 18-30 years with Graves' hyperthyroidism.

As regards this clonotype: A much more abundant neighbour one base away suggests this may be a read error. The genes are TRBV5-1 and TRBJ1-5, with D possibly being TRBD1 (5 bases). The CDR3 is made up of 15 amino acids. From germline, CDR1 is SGHRS and CDR2 YFSETQ. The CDR3, as DNA: TGCGCCAGCAGCATAGCAGGGTCTTCCAATCAGCCCCGGCATTTT. It specifies CASSIAGSSNQPRHF.

The chain links TRBV19 to TRBJ2-7; TRBD2 aligns across 9 bases. V was pared by 9 bases and J by 4 bases, with 19 bases of the junction left unmatched. The CDR3 has 17 amino acids. CDR1 is LNHDA and CDR2 is SQIVND in the germline V gene (reference sequence). The CDR3 region is CASSPRLAGLLKYEQYF. For the CDR3, the DNA is TGTGCCAGCAGCCCCCGCCTAGCGGGATTGTTGAAATACGAGCAGTACTTC.

A word on this clonotype: A much larger clone differs by one base, so this may be a read error. V usage is TRBV6-2 or TRBV6-3 and J usage is TRBJ1-2; 9 nucleotides agree with TRBD1. The germline gives CDR1 MNHEY, CDR2 SVGEGT. There are 14 residues in the CDR3. CDR3: CASRDRDRVYGHTF. CDR3 DNA sequence: TGTGCCAGCAGGGACCGGGACAGGGTCTATGGCCACACCTTC.

This clonotype has just one count. With a much larger clone just one base away, this may be a read error. The CDR3, as DNA: TGTGCCAGCAGCTTGGAACCGGGAGCGAACACCAGGGAGCTGTTTTTT. It encodes CASSLEPGANTRELFF. V and J are TRBV5-4 and TRBJ2-2; D is possibly TRBD2 (6 bases). CDR3 length: 16 amino acids. In germline, CDR1 is SGHNT, CDR2 YYREEE (reference sequence).

This clonotype was detected once. V gene TRBV15 combines with J gene TRBJ1-1; D gene unclear. The CDR3 length is 14 residues. Germline CDR1 and CDR2: LNHNV and YYDKDF (reference sequence). V was pared by 0 bases and J by 1 base, with 6 bases between. The CDR3 spells CATSRERTNTEAFF. Written as DNA, the CDR3 is TGTGCCACCAGCAGAGAAAGAACGAACACTGAAGCTTTCTTT.

The rearrangement uses TRBV19 and TRBJ2-3; 7 bases align to TRBD1. V trimming: 1 base; J trimming: 10 bases; junction bases outside the gene matches: 5. The germline V gene encodes CDR1 LNHDA and CDR2 SQIVND (reference sequence). CDR3 length: 13 residues. In nucleotides, the CDR3 is TGTGCCAGTAGTATAGGCGCACAGGGGCCGCAGTATTTT. This codes for CASSIGAQGPQYF.